This T cell receptor (beta chain) was obtained from a study of blood T cell repertoires in COVID-19. About the research overall: Italy, Spain and the United States were the sources of the convalescent and acute COVID-19 samples. From T cells, B-cell-depleted T cells, or PBMCs came the material, which was cDNA or gDNA.

How the authors handled the data: Reference gene primer amplification yielded estimated nucleated cell counts. TCRdb keeps only in-frame clones here, not all; method: immunoSEQ multiplex PCR. The V and J calls and clone size come from that table; D and trimming were worked out from the DNA. The sample shows under 150,000 clones, roughly 85% of them seen only once. Trimming cost V 8 bases and J 5 bases; bases outside gene matches: 5. Per germline, CDR1 WSHSY and CDR2 SAAADI. The CDR3 length is 13 residues. This TCR was sampled from a man between 60 and 70 years old with acute or convalescent COVID-19. The chain has TRBV10-2 and TRBJ1-4; TRBD1 matches at 7 bases. Sequencing used peripheral blood. This CDR3 reads CASGDSPNEKLFF. The CDR3 DNA is TGCGCCAGCGGGGACAGCCCGAATGAAAAACTGTTTTTT.